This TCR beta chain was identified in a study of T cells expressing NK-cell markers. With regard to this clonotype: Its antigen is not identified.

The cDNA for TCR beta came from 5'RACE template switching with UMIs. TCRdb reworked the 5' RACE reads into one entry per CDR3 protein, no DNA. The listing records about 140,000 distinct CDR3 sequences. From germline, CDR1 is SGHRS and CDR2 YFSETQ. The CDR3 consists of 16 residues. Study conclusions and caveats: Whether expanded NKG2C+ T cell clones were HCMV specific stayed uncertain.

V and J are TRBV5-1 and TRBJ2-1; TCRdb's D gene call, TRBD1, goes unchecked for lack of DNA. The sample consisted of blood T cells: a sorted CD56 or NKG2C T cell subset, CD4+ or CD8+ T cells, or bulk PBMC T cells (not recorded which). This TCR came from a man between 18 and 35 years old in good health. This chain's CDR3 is CASSLADSAFYNEQFF.